Listed below are T cell receptor beta chains from one sample, sequenced in a study of blood T cell repertoires in COVID-19. Produced via immunoSEQ multiplex PCR; TCRdb's table is partial and in-frame only. The data show around 450,000 clones, 75% to 90% seen once. Material for sequencing was PBMCs or T cells enriched from blood (not recorded which). Receptors originate from a woman under 30 who had recovered from COVID-19. The CDR3 runs from the conserved cysteine through the conserved F or W. A D gene is named only where the DNA matches it firmly. A row's size may be missing; if present it is once, few, many or a size class.

TRBJ2-7 NA 13 TRBV5-1 NA CASSLDREYEQYF TGCGCCAGCAGCTTGGACAGGGAATACGAGCAGTACTTC
TRBJ1-1 TRBD1 12 TRBV29-1 NA CSVVRGDTEAFF TGCAGCGTTGTCAGGGGGGACACTGAAGCTTTCTTT
TRBJ2-2 NA 13 TRBV5-1 NA CATGEQSTGELFF TGCGCCACCGGGGAGCAATCCACCGGGGAGCTGTTTTTT
TRBJ1-1 NA 11 TRBV20-1 once CSAQGEVEAFF TGCAGTGCCCAAGGGGAGGTAGAAGCTTTCTTT
TRBJ2-5 TRBD2 17 TRBV7-9 NA CASSLSRLAGGPETQYF TGTGCCAGCAGCCTCAGCCGACTAGCGGGGGGCCCGGAGACCCAGTACTTC
TRBJ1-1 TRBD1 21 TRBV5-1 NA CASSFSGLNQQPGQWNTEAFF TGCGCCAGCAGCTTCTCCGGCTTGAACCAACAACCGGGACAGTGGAACACTGAAGCTTTCTTT
TRBJ2-7 TRBD2 15 TRBV6-5 NA CASSYGEGSSYEQYF TGTGCCAGCAGTTACGGGGAGGGTAGCTCCTACGAGCAGTACTTC
TRBJ2-3 TRBD2 15 TRBV9 NA CASSVGGSHTDTQYF TGTGCCAGCAGCGTGGGGGGGAGCCACACAGATACGCAGTATTTT
TRBJ1-2 NA 15 TRBV5-1 NA CASSGLTRDFDGYTF TGCGCCAGCAGCGGACTTACACGGGACTTCGATGGCTACACCTTC
TRBJ1-1 NA 13 TRBV10-1 NA CASRQGWNTEAFF TGCGCCAGCAGACAGGGTTGGAACACTGAAGCTTTCTTT
TRBJ1-2 NA 17 TRBV7-2 NA CASSLGVGGGAYYGYTF TGTGCCAGCAGCTTAGGAGTAGGGGGGGGCGCCTACTATGGCTACACCTTC
TRBJ1-1 NA 13 TRBV5-5 few CASSSDTNTEAFF TGTGCCAGCAGCTCCGACACAAACACTGAAGCTTTCTTT
TRBJ2-6 NA 12 TRBV19 NA CATPLCRGVLTF TGTGCCACTCCTCTTTGTCGGGGCGTCCTGACTTTC
TRBJ1-5 NA 15 TRBV4-1 few CASSQGGGQEQPQHF TGCGCCAGCAGCCAAGGAGGAGGGCAGGAACAGCCCCAGCATTTT
TRBJ2-4 TRBD1 18 TRBV28 NA CASSFDRGRDLAKNIQYF TGTGCCAGCAGTTTCGACAGGGGACGCGACCTAGCCAAAAACATTCAGTACTTC
TRBJ2-3 NA 17 TRBV4-1 NA CASSQDAWRGRPDTQYF TGCGCCAGCAGCCAAGATGCTTGGAGGGGGCGGCCAGATACGCAGTATTTT
TRBJ1-6 TRBD1 17 TRBV9 few CASSHEGDSSYNSPLHF TGTGCCAGCAGCCACGAGGGGGACAGCTCCTATAATTCACCCCTCCACTTT
TRBJ2-7 NA 13 TRBV27 NA CASSLSGQDKQYF TGTGCCAGCAGTTTATCAGGCCAGGACAAGCAGTACTTC
TRBJ2-5 NA 14 TRBV3-1/TRBV3-2 NA CASSQDIARETQYF TGTGCCAGCAGCCAGGACATCGCGAGGGAGACCCAGTACTTC
TRBJ2-3 NA 13 TRBV30 NA CACSTGRGDTQYF TGTGCCTGTAGTACAGGCCGAGGAGATACGCAGTATTTT
TRBJ1-6 NA 14 TRBV5-1 NA CASSLDLSNSPLHF TGCGCCAGCAGCTTGGACCTATCAAACTCACCCCTCCACTTT
TRBJ2-2 NA 14 TRBV4-2 NA CASSPDRNTGELFF TGTGCCAGCAGCCCTGACAGGAACACCGGGGAGCTGTTTTTT
TRBJ2-3 TRBD2 17 TRBV5-1 NA CASSLGLAGPSTDTQYF TGCGCCAGCAGCTTGGGACTAGCGGGGCCTAGCACAGATACGCAGTATTTT
TRBJ1-3 TRBD1 15 TRBV27 many CASSFRGTGGNTIYF TGTGCCAGCAGTTTTAGAGGGACAGGGGGAAACACCATATATTTT
TRBJ1-1 TRBD1 19 TRBV4-1 once CASSQAPGTGGSRNTEAFF TGCGCCAGCAGCCAGGCGCCCGGGACAGGGGGCAGTAGGAACACTGAAGCTTTCTTT
TRBJ1-1 NA 15 TRBV5-1 NA CASGRGPKQNTEAFF TGCGCCAGCGGCAGGGGTCCAAAACAGAACACTGAAGCTTTCTTT
TRBJ2-1 NA 13 TRBV27 NA CASSLLARNEQFF TGTGCCAGCAGTTTGTTAGCGAGAAATGAGCAGTTCTTC
TRBJ1-5 NA 14 TRBV7-8 NA CASSLIQGNQPQHF TGTGCCAGCAGCTTGATACAGGGAAATCAGCCCCAGCATTTT
TRBJ1-6 TRBD1 12 TRBV10-3 NA CAIRTGDSPLHF TGTGCCATCCGAACAGGGGATTCACCCCTCCACTTT
TRBJ2-1 TRBD2 15 TRBV19 NA CASSMELASYNEQFF TGTGCCAGTAGTATGGAACTAGCGTCTTACAATGAGCAGTTCTTC
TRBJ1-2 TRBD1 13 TRBV2 NA CASRDRSYYGYTF TGTGCCAGCAGGGACAGGTCCTACTATGGCTACACCTTC
TRBJ2-2 NA 15 TRBV11-2 NA CASSFLRELSGELFF TGTGCCAGCAGCTTCCTCAGGGAATTGAGCGGGGAGCTGTTTTTT
TRBJ2-1 TRBD1 14 TRBV3-1/TRBV3-2 NA CASTLRGQNNEQFF TGTGCCAGCACTCTGAGGGGGCAAAACAATGAGCAGTTCTTC
TRBJ1-2 TRBD1 13 TRBV30 NA CAWSGQGSYGYTF TGTGCCTGGAGTGGACAGGGCAGTTATGGCTACACCTTC
TRBJ2-4 TRBD1 14 TRBV4-1 NA CASSYGTGPYIQYF TGCGCCAGCAGTTATGGGACAGGGCCATACATTCAGTACTTC
TRBJ1-1 TRBD1 14 TRBV29-1 NA CSVADRVGLTEAFF TGCAGCGTTGCTGACAGGGTAGGGCTCACTGAAGCTTTCTTT
TRBJ1-1 NA 14 TRBV3-1/TRBV3-2 few CASSQAYGGTEAFF TGTGCCAGCAGCCAAGCTTACGGGGGCACTGAAGCTTTCTTT
TRBJ1-3 NA 16 TRBV5-8 NA CASSLALESTGNTIYF TGTGCCAGCAGCTTGGCGCTGGAGTCTACTGGAAACACCATATATTTT
TRBJ1-2 NA 13 TRBV2 NA CASSAQGGYGYTF TGTGCCAGCAGTGCACAGGGAGGGTATGGCTACACCTTC
TRBJ1-2 TRBD1 15 TRBV4-1 NA CASSQGGGRGGGYTF TGCGCCAGCAGCCAAGGAGGGGGCAGGGGTGGTGGCTACACCTTC
TRBJ1-3 NA 12 TRBV6-5 NA CATYSGGNTIYF TGTGCCACCTATAGCGGGGGGAACACCATATATTTT
TRBJ2-4 NA 18 TRBV6-1 NA CASSEETRGSGAKNIQYF TGTGCCAGCAGTGAGGAGACTAGAGGATCGGGGGCCAAAAACATTCAGTACTTC
TRBJ2-5 NA 12 TRBV3-1/TRBV3-2 NA CASSHPAETQYF TGTGCCAGCAGCCATCCAGCGGAGACCCAGTACTTC
TRBJ2-3 TRBD2 16 TRBV5-4 NA CASSPGGGRVTDTQYF TGTGCCAGCAGCCCCGGCGGGGGTCGGGTGACAGATACGCAGTATTTT
TRBJ2-1 TRBD1 15 TRBV7-2 once CASSLATGEYNEQFF TGTGCCAGCAGCTTGGCGACAGGGGAGTATAATGAGCAGTTCTTC
TRBJ1-5 TRBD1 14 TRBV19 NA CASREGQGGQPQHF TGTGCCAGTCGAGAGGGACAGGGTGGTCAGCCCCAGCATTTT